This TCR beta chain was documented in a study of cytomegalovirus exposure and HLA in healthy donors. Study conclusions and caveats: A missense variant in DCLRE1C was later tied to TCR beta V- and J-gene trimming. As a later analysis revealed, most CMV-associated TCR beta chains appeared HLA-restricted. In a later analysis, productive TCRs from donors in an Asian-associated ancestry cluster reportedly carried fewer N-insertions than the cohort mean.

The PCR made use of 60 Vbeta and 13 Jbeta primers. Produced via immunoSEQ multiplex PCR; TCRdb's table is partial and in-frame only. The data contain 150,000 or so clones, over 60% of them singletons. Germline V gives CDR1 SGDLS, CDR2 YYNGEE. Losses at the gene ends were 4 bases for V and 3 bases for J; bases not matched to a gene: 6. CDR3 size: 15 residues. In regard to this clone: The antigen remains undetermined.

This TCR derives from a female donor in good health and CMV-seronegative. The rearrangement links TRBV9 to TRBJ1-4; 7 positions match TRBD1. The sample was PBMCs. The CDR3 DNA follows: TGTGCCAGCAGCTCCCGGACAGGACCTAATGAAAAACTGTTTTTT. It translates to CASSSRTGPNEKLFF.